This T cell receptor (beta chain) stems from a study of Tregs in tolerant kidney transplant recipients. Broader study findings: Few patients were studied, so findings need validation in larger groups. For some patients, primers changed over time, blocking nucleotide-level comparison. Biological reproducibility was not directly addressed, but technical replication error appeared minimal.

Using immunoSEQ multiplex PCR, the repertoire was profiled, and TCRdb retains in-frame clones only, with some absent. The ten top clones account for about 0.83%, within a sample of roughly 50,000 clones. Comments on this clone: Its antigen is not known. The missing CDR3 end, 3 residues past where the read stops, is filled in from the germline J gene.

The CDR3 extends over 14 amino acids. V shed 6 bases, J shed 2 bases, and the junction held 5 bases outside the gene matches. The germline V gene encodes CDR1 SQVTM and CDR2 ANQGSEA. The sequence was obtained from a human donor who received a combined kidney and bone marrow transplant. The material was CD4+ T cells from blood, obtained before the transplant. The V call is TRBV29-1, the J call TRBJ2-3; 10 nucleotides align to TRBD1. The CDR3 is CSVDRGLDTDTQYF. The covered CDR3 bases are TGCAGCGTGGACAGGGGGTTGGACACAGATACG.